This is a list of T cell receptor beta chains from one sample in a study of blood T cells in healthy people across ages. TCRdb re-analysed the 5' RACE reads in MiXCR, keeping a single row per CDR3 protein. The sample lists fewer than 950,000 distinct CDR3 sequences, roughly 40% occurring once. What was sequenced was blood. These receptor sequences come from a man younger than 35 in good health. Each CDR3 is given with its conserved first and last residue. The order of the fields is D gene, clone size, V gene, J gene, CDR3 DNA, CDR3 protein. The D gene is left open where the match is weak. Size tells how often a clone was seen (once, few, many) or the class of an expanded clone, and some rows leave it out.

-	few	TRBV7-9	TRBJ2-3	TGTGCCAGCAGCGGGACCCGAGTCACAGATACGCAGTATTTT	CASSGTRVTDTQYF
-	-	TRBV2	TRBJ2-5	TGTGCCAGCCGCCGGGGAAGCCAAGAGACCCAGTACTTC	CASRRGSQETQYF
-	-	TRBV7-2	TRBJ2-3	TGTGCCAGCAGGGCGGGACAGACCACAGATACGCAGTATTTT	CASRAGQTTDTQYF
-	many	TRBV6-2/TRBV6-3	TRBJ2-7	TGTGCCAGCAGCTCCTCGACACTCGAGCAGTACTTC	CASSSSTLEQYF
TRBD2	-	TRBV7-2	TRBJ2-1	TGTGCCAGCAGCTCCGTCCCTATGACTAGCGGGGGTGAGCAGTTCTTC	CASSSVPMTSGGEQFF
TRBD1	-	TRBV20-1	TRBJ2-5	TGCAGTGCTAAGGACCGGGACAGATCGTACAATGAGCAGTACTTC	CSAKDRDRSYNEQYF
TRBD1	-	TRBV4-1	TRBJ1-6	TGCGCCAGCAGCCCTGACAGGGCGAATAATTCACCCCTCCACTTT	CASSPDRANNSPLHF
TRBD1	-	TRBV7-9	TRBJ2-7	TGTGCCAGCAGCTTGATTGTAGGGACAGGGGCTATAAGCTCCTACGTGCAGTACTTC	CASSLIVGTGAISSYVQYF
TRBD1	-	TRBV6-5	TRBJ2-2	TGTGCCAGCAGTTACACGCCGGACAGGGGACGAACCGGGGAGCTGTTTTTT	CASSYTPDRGRTGELFF
TRBD1	few	TRBV3-1	TRBJ1-1	TGTGCCAGCAAGACAGGGAGTAGCGCTGAAGCTTTCTTT	CASKTGSSAEAFF
TRBD2	-	TRBV20-1	TRBJ2-1	TGCAGTGCTAGAGATATACTAGCGGGAACGCCCGGCAATGAGCAGTTCTTC	CSARDILAGTPGNEQFF
-	-	TRBV4-3	TRBJ1-4	TGCGCCAGCAGCCTAGGGACACCCGGTCGGGTTGGAAAACTGTTTTTT	CASSLGTPGRVGKLFF
-	once	TRBV4-3	TRBJ2-5	TGCGCCAGCAGCCAAGATCCGGGGGTTGGAGAGACCCAGTACTTC	CASSQDPGVGETQYF
-	-	TRBV12-3/TRBV12-4	TRBJ1-4	TGTGCCAGCAGTGTTGCGTTGGGTAGGGAAAAACTGTTTTTT	CASSVALGREKLFF
TRBD1	-	TRBV10-3	TRBJ2-7	TGTGCCAGCACGACAGGGTCTGACGAGCAGTACTTC	CASTTGSDEQYF
-	few	TRBV6-6	TRBJ2-7	TGTGCCAGCAGTTCGGGGGACACCACCTACGAGCAGTACTTC	CASSSGDTTYEQYF
-	many	TRBV4-3	TRBJ2-5	TGCGCCAGCAGCTTAGGAGCCAACGAAGAGACCCAGTACTTC	CASSLGANEETQYF
-	few	TRBV20-1	TRBJ1-2	TGCAGTGCTACACTAACAGGGTTCGATGGCTACACCTTC	CSATLTGFDGYTF
-	-	TRBV7-9	TRBJ1-1	TGTGCCAGCAGCGTCACCCCTCGGAGCACTGAAGCTTTCTTT	CASSVTPRSTEAFF
TRBD1	-	TRBV27	TRBJ2-3	TGTGCCAGCAGTTTACGGACAGGTTTGACGCAGTATTTT	CASSLRTGLTQYF
TRBD1	many	TRBV12-3/TRBV12-4	TRBJ2-3	TGTGCCAGCAGTCCAGAGGGACAGGCAAACACAGATACGCAGTATTTT	CASSPEGQANTDTQYF
TRBD1	few	TRBV5-1	TRBJ2-7	TGCGCCAGCAGCTCGACAGGGTATGGCGCCTACGAGCAGTACTTC	CASSSTGYGAYEQYF
-	few	TRBV4-3	TRBJ1-2	TGCGCCAGCAGCCAAGATTTGTACAGGGACTATGGCTACACCTTC	CASSQDLYRDYGYTF
-	-	TRBV4-2	TRBJ2-5	TGTGCCAGCAGCCAAGATGGCCGGGGGCTCCAGTACTTC	CASSQDGRGLQYF
-	-	TRBV7-9	TRBJ1-2	TGTGCCAGCAGGCCTCCCGGAGACAGGCGGCACTATGGCTACACCTTC	CASRPPGDRRHYGYTF
-	few	TRBV12-3/TRBV12-4	TRBJ2-2	TGTGCCAGCAGTTCACCCGGGGAGCTGTTTTTT	CASSSPGELFF
-	-	TRBV7-3	TRBJ2-3	TGTGCCAGCAGCCTTGACATCCTGGATACGCAGTATTTT	CASSLDILDTQYF
-	-	TRBV7-2	TRBJ2-5	TGTGCCAGTAACGGCGGTGGGCAGTCCCAAGAGACCCAGTATTTC	CASNGGGQSQETQYF
-	-	TRBV7-2	TRBJ1-5	TGTGCCAGCAGCTTAGTGGAGAGCAATCAGCCCCAGCATTTT	CASSLVESNQPQHF
TRBD1	-	TRBV11-2	TRBJ1-1	TGTGCCAGCAGCTTAGCAGGGGGAAAGGGCACTGAAGCTTTCTTT	CASSLAGGKGTEAFF
-	few	TRBV7-8	TRBJ2-7	TGTGCCAGCAGCTCCGACGGCGTGGGCTACGAGCAGTACTTC	CASSSDGVGYEQYF
TRBD2	-	TRBV20-1	TRBJ2-7	TGCAGTGCTAGTGAAGCGGGGGGGCCCTACAATGAGCAGTACTTC	CSASEAGGPYNEQYF
-	-	TRBV12-3/TRBV12-4	TRBJ2-2	TGTGCCAGCAGTGCGCTCGAAGTCACCGGGGAGCTGTTTTTT	CASSALEVTGELFF
TRBD2	many	TRBV20-1	TRBJ2-7	TGCAGTGCTAGCGCGGGAGGGTACGAGCAGTACTTC	CSASAGGYEQYF
-	once	TRBV20-1	TRBJ1-6	TGCAGTGCGGGATACCTGGACAGCCCAAACTCACCCCCCCACTTT	CSAGYLDSPNSPPHF
TRBD2	-	TRBV4-2	TRBJ2-5	TGTGCCAGCAGCCCTTCTAGGACTAGCGGGGGCCCCGAGACCCAGTACTTC	CASSPSRTSGGPETQYF
TRBD2	many	TRBV20-1	TRBJ2-7	TGCAGTGCGACTAGCGGGGGCTCCTACGAGCAGTACTTC	CSATSGGSYEQYF
-	once	TRBV6-2/TRBV6-3	TRBJ2-7	TGTGCCAGCAGTTGGGGGGGGGGCTCCTACAATGAGCAGTACTTC	CASSWGGGSYNEQYF
TRBD2	-	TRBV7-3	TRBJ2-3	TGTGCCAGCAGCCACTTAGCGGGGGCCCTCACAGATACGCAGTATTTT	CASSHLAGALTDTQYF
-	-	TRBV2	TRBJ1-5	TGTGCCAGCAAGGTGCGACCGACTAGCAATCAGCCCCAGCATTTT	CASKVRPTSNQPQHF
-	-	TRBV5-5	TRBJ1-5	TGTGCCAGCAGCCCAAGACATCTTGGTACTCCTCAGCATTTT	CASSPRHLGTPQHF